Following are 27 T cell receptor beta chains from one sample sequenced in a study of T cell responses to AZD1222 COVID-19 vaccine. Clones were read by immunoSEQ multiplex PCR, and TCRdb kept only the in-frame ones, dropping some. The repertoire holds approximately 110,000 clones, with 91% as singletons. The sample in question was peripheral blood, obtained on day 0 of AZD1222 vaccination. These receptors originate from an adult in good health.

The chain links TRBV18 to TRBJ2-1, with D uncertain. Trimming took off 0 bases at V and 7 bases at J, with 7 bases between the two ends. CDR3 length: 13 amino acids. CDR1 KGHSH and CDR2 LQKENI come from the germline V gene. In nucleotides, the CDR3 is TGTGCCAGCTCACCACCGCCGAGAAATGAGCAGTTCTTC. Translation gives CASSPPPRNEQFF.

The chain joins TRBV27 to TRBJ1-1; weak D call: TRBD1 (5 bases). Trimming pared 1 base from V and 3 bases from J, leaving 12 bases between. From germline, CDR1 is MNHEY and CDR2 SMNVEV (reference sequence). This CDR3 comprises 15 residues. CDR3: CASSLWGGEDTEAFF. CDR3 nucleotide sequence: TGTGCCAGCAGTTTATGGGGGGGGGAGGACACTGAAGCTTTCTTT.

V gene TRBV19 combines with J gene TRBJ2-4, with 9 bases identical to TRBD2. The trim removed 5 bases at V and 10 bases at J, leaving 15 bases unmatched. This CDR3 has 16 amino acids. Per the germline V gene, CDR1 is LNHDA and CDR2 is SQIVND (reference sequence). This CDR3 is CASSLGLATGSGIQYF. CDR3 DNA: TGTGCCAGTAGTCTCGGACTAGCGACGGGGTCCGGTATTCAGTACTTC.

The rearrangement links TRBV5-1 to TRBJ2-1; tentatively, D is TRBD1 or TRBD2 (5 bases each). Germline CDR1 SGHRS, CDR2 YFSETQ. This CDR3 region has 18 residues. V dropped 4 bases and J dropped 8 bases, with 28 bases sitting between them. The CDR3 nucleotides read TGCGCCAGCAGCGTAGACCCTACCGGGGCCCTGGCCAGCGATGAGCAGTTCTTC. Its protein is CASSVDPTGALASDEQFF.

The rearrangement links TRBV19 to TRBJ1-4; D not resolved. The germline gives CDR1 LNHDA, CDR2 SQIVND (reference sequence). The ends were cut back, 6 bases at V and 10 bases at J, with 9 bases in the middle. CDR3 length equals 11 residues. The CDR3 loop is CASSYNGKLFF. In DNA, the CDR3 is TGTGCCAGTAGCTATAACGGAAAACTGTTTTTT.

This chain connects TRBV3-1 (or the pseudogene TRBV3-2) to TRBJ2-3; 9 positions match TRBD2. Germline lookup yields CDR1 LGHDT and CDR2 YNNKEL (reference sequence). The length of the CDR3 is 18 residues. V shed 0 bases and J 6 bases; nucleotides not matched to a gene: 13. This chain's CDR3 is CASSQDLGLATLGDTQYF. As DNA, the CDR3 is TGTGCCAGCAGCCAAGATCTCGGACTAGCGACCCTGGGGGATACGCAGTATTTT.

V and J are TRBV6-5 and TRBJ1-1; no clear D gene. Germline values: CDR1 MNHEY, CDR2 SVGAGI. V was clipped by 8 bases and J by 0 bases, with 10 bases between them. CDR3 size: 13 residues. The CDR3 loop is CASFRALNTEAFF. The CDR3 DNA sequence: TGTGCCAGCTTTCGAGCCCTGAACACTGAAGCTTTCTTT.

The chain uses TRBV7-8 and TRBJ2-3; the match to TRBD2 covers 12 bases. V was pared by 2 bases and J by 7 bases, with 13 bases of the junction left unmatched. The CDR3 extends over 18 amino acids. Germline assignment: CDR1 SGHVS and CDR2 FQNEAQ. This CDR3 is CASSLYVGGLAGPNTQYF. CDR3 nucleotides: TGTGCCAGCAGCTTATACGTTGGAGGACTAGCGGGACCTAATACGCAGTATTTT. Filled out from reference TRBV7-8 and TRBJ2-3, the complete variable domain reads GAGVSQSPRYKVAKRGQDVALRCDPISGHVSLFWYQQALGQGPEFLTYFQNEAQLDKSGLPSDRFFAERPEGSVSTLKIQRTQQEDSAVYLCASSLYVGGLAGPNTQYFGPGTRLTVL.

The rearrangement uses TRBV6-5 and TRBJ2-7, with TRBD1 matching over 7 bases. CDR1 and CDR2 from the germline V gene are MNHEY and SVGAGI. The junction had 7 bases not matched to a gene; V was cut back by 5 bases and J by 3 bases. This CDR3 spans 14 amino acids. The CDR3: CASSQYQGDYEQYF. The CDR3 nucleotides are TGTGCCAGCAGTCAGTATCAGGGGGACTACGAGCAGTACTTC.

The chain is built from TRBV4-1 and TRBJ2-6; 7 bases fit TRBD1. The CDR3 extends over 14 amino acids. Trimming at V came to 8 bases and at J to 2 bases, leaving 3 bases not matched to a gene. Germline CDR1 reads MGHRA; CDR2 reads YSYEKL. The DNA for the CDR3 is TGCGCCAGCGGCAGGGGGACTGGGGCCAACGTCCTGACTTTC. It yields the protein CASGRGTGANVLTF.

This chain connects TRBV5-1 to TRBJ1-1, with TRBD1 matching over 7 bases. CDR3 length equals 12 residues. The germline V gene encodes CDR1 SGHRS and CDR2 YFSETQ. The V and J ends lost 0 bases and 7 bases, in that order; junction bases with no gene match: 0. The CDR3 DNA reads as TGCGCCAGCAGCTTGGCAGGGGGTGAAGCTTTCTTT. Translating gives CASSLAGGEAFF.

Only a few counts were recorded for this clone. This chain connects TRBV24-1 to TRBJ1-5, with D unclear. Germline V CDR1 and CDR2: KGHDR, SFDVKD. The CDR3 consists of 14 residues. V lost 12 bases and J 0 bases, leaving 14 bases between the germline ends. CDR3 nucleotide sequence: TGTGCCCCCCGGTACCAGGATAGCAATCAGCCCCAGCATTTT. The encoded protein is CAPRYQDSNQPQHF.

The chain combines TRBV6-5 with TRBJ1-5, with 8 bases fitting TRBD1. The CDR3 sequence is 14 residues long. In germline, CDR1 is MNHEY, CDR2 SVGAGI. The junction had 5 bases not matched to a gene; V was cut back by 6 bases and J by 4 bases. CDR3: CASRTGQENQPQHF. In nucleotides, the CDR3 is TGTGCCAGCAGGACGGGACAGGAGAATCAGCCCCAGCATTTT.

The chain is built from TRBV7-8 and TRBJ2-2; 9 nucleotides align to TRBD2. The CDR3 spans 17 residues. Germline assignment: CDR1 SGHVS and CDR2 FQNEAQ. V was clipped by 2 bases and J by 1 base; unmatched bases: 5. Here the CDR3 DNA reads TGTGCCAGCAGCTTACGTCCTAGCGGGGTGAACACCGGGGAGCTGTTTTTT. It specifies CASSLRPSGVNTGELFF.

CDR3 DNA sequence: TGTGCCAGCAGCCAAGATCTCGGAGGGGGGCCCCAGCATTTT. This sequence encodes CASSQDLGGGPQHF. The V gene is TRBV3-1 (or the pseudogene TRBV3-2), the J gene TRBJ1-5; D may be TRBD1 (6 bases). The CDR3 extends over 14 amino acids. Germline CDR1 reads LGHDT; CDR2 reads YNNKEL (reference sequence). The V end was cut by 0 bases, the J end by 9 bases, with 12 bases between.

The genes are TRBV24-1 and TRBJ2-1; D gene unclear. This CDR3 comprises 12 residues. CDR1 and CDR2 from the germline V gene are KGHDR and SFDVKD. V lost 1 base and J 8 bases, leaving 5 bases between the germline ends. The DNA for the CDR3 is TGTGCCACCAGTGATTTATATGATGAGCAGTTCTTC. Translated, it gives CATSDLYDEQFF.

This clone was observed once. V and J are TRBV5-6 and TRBJ1-1; D not certain. Germline lookup yields CDR1 SGHDT and CDR2 YYEEEE. The CDR3 consists of 13 residues. With 3 bases removed from V and 5 bases from J, the gap between germline ends came to 11 bases. CDR3 in DNA: TGTGCCAGCAGCTCCCTTATGGGGACTGAAGCTTTCTTT. Protein: CASSSLMGTEAFF.

J is TRBJ2-5 and V is TRBV10-1; no reliable D call. CDR3 length: 13 residues. V gave up 2 bases and J gave up 5 bases, with 9 bases separating them. The germline V gene has CDR1 WNHNN and CDR2 SYGVQD (reference sequence). The CDR3 nucleotides read TGCGCCAGCAGTGAGGTGACCGGGGAGACCCAGTACTTC. Protein sequence: CASSEVTGETQYF.

This chain links TRBV4-1 with TRBJ2-3; 7 bases are shared with TRBD2. V shed 4 bases and J 4 bases; nucleotides not matched to a gene: 5. Germline lookup yields CDR1 MGHRA and CDR2 YSYEKL. The CDR3 runs 14 residues. The CDR3 loop reads CASSPITSADTQYF. The CDR3 DNA reads as TGCGCCAGCAGCCCGATAACTAGCGCAGATACGCAGTATTTT.

This chain uses TRBV19 with TRBJ2-1; D may be TRBD1 or TRBD2 (5 bases each). Germline CDR1 is LNHDA and CDR2 is SQIVND (reference sequence). The CDR3 sequence is 16 residues long. Trimming took off 5 bases at V and 0 bases at J, with 14 bases between the two ends. The CDR3 bases are TGTGCCAGTAGTGTAACCCGGGACGGCTCCTACAATGAGCAGTTCTTC. Translating gives CASSVTRDGSYNEQFF.

The chain couples TRBV21-1 to TRBJ1-5. TRBV21-1 is given as a pseudogene. This CDR3 has 22 amino acids. In DNA form, the CDR3 reads TGTGCCAGCAGGACACAAAAGGAGCTGCAATACACCGGACCTTATAGCAATCAGCCCCAGCATTTT. Its protein product is CASRTQKELQYTGPYSNQPQHF.

The V gene is TRBV5-6, the J gene TRBJ1-4; a weak D match, TRBD1 (5 bases). The CDR3 runs to 15 residues. Germline CDR1 is SGHDT and CDR2 is YYEEEE. Trimming pared 4 bases from V and 8 bases from J, leaving 18 bases between. In DNA form, the CDR3 reads TGTGCCAGCAGCCAGTCCGGGCAGGGAGGAGAAAAACTGTTTTTT. Its translation: CASSQSGQGGEKLFF. Based on the CDR3 plus reference TRBV5-6 and TRBJ1-4, the full variable domain is DAGVTQSPTHLIKTRGQQVTLRCSPKSGHDTVSWYQQALGQGPQFIFQYYEEEERQRGNFPDRFSGHQFPNYSSELNVNALLLGDSALYLCASSQSGQGGEKLFFGSGTQLSVL.

The CDR3 DNA reads as TGTGCCAGCAGCGAGGGGGTCAATCAGCAGTACTTC. It translates to CASSEGVNQQYF. The chain carries TRBV27 and TRBJ2-7, with D possibly being TRBD1 (6 bases). CDR1 is MNHEY and CDR2 is SMNVEV in the germline V gene (reference sequence). There are 12 residues in the CDR3. V was cut by 6 bases and J by 8 bases, with 14 bases left in between.

The chain has TRBV5-6 and TRBJ2-3, with 8 bases that match TRBD1. Germline V CDR1 and CDR2: SGHDT, YYEEEE. The CDR3 is 15 amino acids. The V gene end was trimmed by 1 base and the J gene end by 3 bases; junction bases not matched to a gene: 4. For the CDR3, the DNA is TGTGCCAGCAGCTTGAGGACAGGGCGGACAGATACGCAGTATTTT. Protein: CASSLRTGRTDTQYF.

The chain is built from TRBV5-1 and TRBJ2-6, with TRBD1 identical over 8 bases. Germline V gene data show CDR1 as SGHRS and CDR2 as YFSETQ. The CDR3 covers 18 residues. V shed 3 bases and J 0 bases; nucleotides not matched to a gene: 8. Here the CDR3 DNA reads TGCGCCAGCAGCTCGAACAGGGGGAGCCTCTCTGGGGCCAACGTCCTGACTTTC. Its protein product is CASSSNRGSLSGANVLTF.

The chain joins TRBV5-1 to TRBJ1-1; D unclear. CDR3 length: 13 residues. The ends were cut back, 0 bases at V and 8 bases at J, with 11 bases in the middle. The V gene's germline CDR1 is SGHRS and CDR2 YFSETQ. Here the CDR3 reads CASSLEWASEAFF. In nucleotides, the CDR3 is TGCGCCAGCAGCTTGGAATGGGCTTCGGAAGCTTTCTTT.

This rearrangement joins TRBV4-2 to TRBJ2-3; D ambiguous. The V end was cut by 3 bases, the J end by 5 bases, with 12 bases between. This CDR3 region has 14 residues. Germline V gene lookup returns CDR1 LGHNA and CDR2 YNFKEQ. The CDR3 DNA reads as TGTGCCAGCAGCCACAACACGGTAGGAGATACGCAGTATTTT. Translation: CASSHNTVGDTQYF.